This is a list of T cell receptor beta chains from one sample in a study of blood T cell repertoires in COVID-19. Sequencing used immunoSEQ multiplex PCR; TCRdb keeps in-frame clones, though not all of them. The sample yields 200,000 to 250,000 clones, about 89% seen once. Material: PBMCs or T cells enriched from blood (not recorded which). The source of these receptors is a woman between 18 and 29 years old who had recovered from COVID-19. The CDR3 runs from the conserved cysteine through the conserved F or W. Each record gives: clone size, D gene, J gene, V gene, CDR3 protein, CDR3 DNA. A D gene is named only where the DNA matches it firmly. Size is omitted from some rows. Given values are once, few, many or a class for expanded clones.

.,TRBD1,TRBJ1-6,TRBV19,CASIGQGPSPLHF,TGTGCCAGTATTGGACAGGGCCCTTCACCCCTCCACTTT
.,.,TRBJ1-2,TRBV3-1/TRBV3-2,CASSLLNEGYTF,TGTGCCAGCAGCCTCCTTAACGAGGGCTACACCTTC
.,.,TRBJ1-4,TRBV5-1,CASSLGREREKLFF,TGCGCCAGCAGCTTGGGCAGGGAACGTGAAAAACTGTTTTTT
.,.,TRBJ1-1,TRBV19,CASSISGAGGTEAFF,TGTGCCAGTAGTATTAGTGGCGCGGGGGGCACTGAAGCTTTCTTT
.,.,TRBJ1-1,TRBV7-2,CASSSLREDTEAFF,TGTGCCAGCAGCTCACTTCGAGAGGACACTGAAGCTTTCTTT
many,TRBD2,TRBJ2-5,TRBV7-2,CASSLFPSGRVGTQYF,TGTGCCAGCAGCTTATTTCCTAGCGGGAGGGTCGGGACCCAGTACTTC
.,.,TRBJ1-5,TRBV6-1,CASSDGFGFKFQPQHF,TGTGCCAGCAGTGATGGTTTCGGGTTTAAGTTCCAGCCCCAGCATTTT
.,TRBD1,TRBJ1-5,TRBV19,CASRGPLNDDDRGYQPQHF,TGTGCCAGTAGAGGGCCTTTGAACGATGACGACAGGGGATATCAGCCCCAGCATTTT
.,.,TRBJ1-2,TRBV10-1,CASSEENRIAYGYTF,TGCGCCAGCAGTGAGGAGAACAGGATTGCCTATGGCTACACCTTC
once,.,TRBJ1-3,TRBV12-3/TRBV12-4,CASSSQGNTIYF,TGTGCCAGCAGTTCACAGGGAAACACCATATATTTT
.,.,TRBJ1-2,TRBV12-3/TRBV12-4,CASSFSSGGYTF,TGTGCCAGCAGTTTTAGTTCAGGAGGCTACACCTTC
.,.,TRBJ1-5,TRBV2,CASSVGEAQPQHF,TGTGCCAGCAGTGTGGGGGAGGCTCAGCCCCAGCATTTT
.,.,TRBJ2-7,TRBV2,CASRYRVIAFYEQYF,TGTGCCAGCAGATACAGGGTTATTGCTTTTTACGAGCAGTACTTC
.,.,TRBJ2-7,TRBV2,CASSEAARANSYEQYF,TGTGCCAGCAGTGAAGCGGCCAGGGCAAACTCCTACGAGCAGTACTTC
.,.,TRBJ1-1,TRBV11-2,CASSQQGTEAFF,TGTGCCAGCAGCCAACAGGGCACTGAAGCTTTCTTT
.,.,TRBJ2-1,TRBV2,CASSEFGSSYNEQFF,TGTGCCAGCAGTGAATTCGGGAGCTCCTACAATGAGCAGTTCTTC
.,.,TRBJ2-7,TRBV18,CASSPLGVTYPYEQYF,TGTGCCAGCTCACCCCTAGGGGTCACCTACCCCTACGAGCAGTACTTC
.,.,TRBJ1-1,TRBV5-5,CASSRGTSNTEAFF,TGTGCCAGCAGCAGAGGGACTTCGAACACTGAAGCTTTCTTT